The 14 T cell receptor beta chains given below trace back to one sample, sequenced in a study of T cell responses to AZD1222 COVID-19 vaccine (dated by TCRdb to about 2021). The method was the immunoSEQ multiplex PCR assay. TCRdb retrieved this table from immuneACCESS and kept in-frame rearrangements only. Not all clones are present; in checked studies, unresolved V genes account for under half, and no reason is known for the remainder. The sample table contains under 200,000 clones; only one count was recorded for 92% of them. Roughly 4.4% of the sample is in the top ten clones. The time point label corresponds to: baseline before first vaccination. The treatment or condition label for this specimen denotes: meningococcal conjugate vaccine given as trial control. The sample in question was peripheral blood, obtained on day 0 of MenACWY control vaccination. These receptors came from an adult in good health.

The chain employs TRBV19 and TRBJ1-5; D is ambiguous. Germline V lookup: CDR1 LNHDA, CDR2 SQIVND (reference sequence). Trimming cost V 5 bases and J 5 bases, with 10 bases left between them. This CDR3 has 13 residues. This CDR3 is CASSVGPYQPQHF. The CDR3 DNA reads TGTGCCAGTAGTGTGGGTCCCTATCAGCCCCAGCATTTT. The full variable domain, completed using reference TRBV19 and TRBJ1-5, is DGGITQSPKYLFRKEGQNVTLSCEQNLNHDAMYWYRQDPGQGLRLIYYSQIVNDFQKGDIAEGYSVSREKKESFPLTVTSAQKNPTAFYLCASSVGPYQPQHFGDGTRLSIL.

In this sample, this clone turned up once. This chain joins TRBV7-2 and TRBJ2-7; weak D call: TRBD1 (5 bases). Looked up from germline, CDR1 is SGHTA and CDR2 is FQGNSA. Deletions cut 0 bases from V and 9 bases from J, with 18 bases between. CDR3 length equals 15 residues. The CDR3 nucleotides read TGTGCCAGCAGCTTAGCGGGGCTAGGAGAGCAGGGGCAGTACTTC. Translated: CASSLAGLGEQGQYF.

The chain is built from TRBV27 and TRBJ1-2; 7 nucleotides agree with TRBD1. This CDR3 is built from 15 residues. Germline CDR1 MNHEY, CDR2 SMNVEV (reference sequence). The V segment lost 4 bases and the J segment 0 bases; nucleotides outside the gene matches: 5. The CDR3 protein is CASSSGQLSNYGYTF. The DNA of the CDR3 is TGTGCCAGCAGTTCGGGACAGCTTTCTAACTATGGCTACACCTTC.

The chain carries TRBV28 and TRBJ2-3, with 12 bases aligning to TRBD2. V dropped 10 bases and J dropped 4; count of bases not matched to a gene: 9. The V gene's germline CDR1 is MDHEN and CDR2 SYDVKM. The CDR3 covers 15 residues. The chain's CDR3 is CAMSPSGRGADTQYF. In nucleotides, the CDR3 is TGTGCCATGTCCCCTAGCGGGAGGGGTGCAGATACGCAGTATTTT.

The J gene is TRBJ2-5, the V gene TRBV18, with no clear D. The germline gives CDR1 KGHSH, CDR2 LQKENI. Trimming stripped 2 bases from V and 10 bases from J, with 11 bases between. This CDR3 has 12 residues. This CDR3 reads CASSPSEVGQYF. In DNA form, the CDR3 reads TGTGCCAGCTCACCATCCGAAGTCGGCCAGTACTTC.

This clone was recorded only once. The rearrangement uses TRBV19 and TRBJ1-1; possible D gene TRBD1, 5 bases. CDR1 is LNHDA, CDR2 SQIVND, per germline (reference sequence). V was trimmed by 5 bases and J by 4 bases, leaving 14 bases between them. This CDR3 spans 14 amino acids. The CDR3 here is CASSPSGYPTEAFF. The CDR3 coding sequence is TGTGCCAGTAGTCCTTCAGGGTATCCCACTGAAGCTTTCTTT.

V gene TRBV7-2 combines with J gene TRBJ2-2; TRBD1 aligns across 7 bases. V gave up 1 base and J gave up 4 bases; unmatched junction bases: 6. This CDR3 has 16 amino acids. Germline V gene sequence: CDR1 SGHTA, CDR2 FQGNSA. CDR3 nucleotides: TGTGCCAGCAGCTTAGTTAGGGGGCCGGGCACCGGGGAGCTGTTTTTT. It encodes CASSLVRGPGTGELFF.

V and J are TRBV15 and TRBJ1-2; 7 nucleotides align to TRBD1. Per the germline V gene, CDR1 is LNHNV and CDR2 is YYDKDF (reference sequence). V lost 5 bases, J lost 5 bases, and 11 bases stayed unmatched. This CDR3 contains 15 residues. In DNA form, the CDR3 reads TGTGCCACCAGCGGGGGAGGGGGCATCCGTTATGGCTACACCTTC. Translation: CATSGGGGIRYGYTF.

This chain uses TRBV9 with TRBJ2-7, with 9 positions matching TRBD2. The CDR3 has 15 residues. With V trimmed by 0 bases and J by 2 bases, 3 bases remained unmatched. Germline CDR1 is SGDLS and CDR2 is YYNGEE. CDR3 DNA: TGTGCCAGCAGCGTAGAAGCGGGAGGTCCCTACGAGCAGTACTTC. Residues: CASSVEAGGPYEQYF.

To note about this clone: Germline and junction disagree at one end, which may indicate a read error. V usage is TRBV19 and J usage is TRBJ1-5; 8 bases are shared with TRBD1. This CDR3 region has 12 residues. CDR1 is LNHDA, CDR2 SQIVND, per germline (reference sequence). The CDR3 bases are TGTGCCAGTAGTGCCGAAGACAGGGGATCCCTTTTT. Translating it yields CASSAEDRGSLF.

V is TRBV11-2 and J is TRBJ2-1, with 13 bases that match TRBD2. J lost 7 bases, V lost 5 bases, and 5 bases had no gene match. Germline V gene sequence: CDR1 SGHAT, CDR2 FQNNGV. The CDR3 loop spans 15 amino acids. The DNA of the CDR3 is TGTGCCAGCAGCCAGGGACTAGCGGGAATTAATGAGCAGTTCTTC. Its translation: CASSQGLAGINEQFF.

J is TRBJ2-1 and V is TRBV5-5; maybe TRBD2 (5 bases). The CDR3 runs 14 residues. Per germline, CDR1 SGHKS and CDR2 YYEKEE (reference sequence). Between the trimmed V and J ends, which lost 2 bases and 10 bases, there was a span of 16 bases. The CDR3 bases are TGTGCCAGCAGCTTTCCCCTGACGGGCGGGGAGCAGTTCTTC. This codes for CASSFPLTGGEQFF.

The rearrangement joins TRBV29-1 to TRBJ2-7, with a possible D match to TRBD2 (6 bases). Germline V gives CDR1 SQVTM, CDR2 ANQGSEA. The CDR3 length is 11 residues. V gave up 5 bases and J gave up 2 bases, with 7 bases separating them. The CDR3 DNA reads TGCAGCGTTTGGGGGGCCTACGAGCAGTACTTC. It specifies CSVWGAYEQYF.

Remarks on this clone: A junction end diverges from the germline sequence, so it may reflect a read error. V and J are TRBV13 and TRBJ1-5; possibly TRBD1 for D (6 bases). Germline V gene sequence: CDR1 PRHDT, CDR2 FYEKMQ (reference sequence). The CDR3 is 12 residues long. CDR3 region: CASSQGLQAQHF. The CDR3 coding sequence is TGTGCCAGCTCGCAGGGGCTTCAGGCCCAGCATTTT.